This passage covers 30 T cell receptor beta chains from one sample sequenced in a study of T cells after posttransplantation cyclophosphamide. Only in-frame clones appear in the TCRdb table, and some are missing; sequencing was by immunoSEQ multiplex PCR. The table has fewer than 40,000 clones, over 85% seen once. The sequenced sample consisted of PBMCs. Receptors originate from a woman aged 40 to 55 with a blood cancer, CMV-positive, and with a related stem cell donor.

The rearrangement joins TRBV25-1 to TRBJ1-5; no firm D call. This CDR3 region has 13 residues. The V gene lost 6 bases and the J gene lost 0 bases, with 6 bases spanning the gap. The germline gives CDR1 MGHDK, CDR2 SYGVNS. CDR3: CASSLNSNQPQHF. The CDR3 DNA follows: TGTGCCAGCAGCCTTAATAGCAATCAGCCCCAGCATTTT.

In DNA, the CDR3 is TGTGCCAGCAGCTTCCTGAAGACAGGGGAGGACACTGAAGCTTTCTTT. It codes for CASSFLKTGEDTEAFF. The rearrangement joins TRBV7-9 to TRBJ1-1, with 8 bases lining up with TRBD1. V gave up 3 bases and J gave up 3 bases; unmatched junction bases: 9. Germline lookup yields CDR1 SEHNR and CDR2 FQNEAQ (reference sequence). CDR3 size: 16 residues.

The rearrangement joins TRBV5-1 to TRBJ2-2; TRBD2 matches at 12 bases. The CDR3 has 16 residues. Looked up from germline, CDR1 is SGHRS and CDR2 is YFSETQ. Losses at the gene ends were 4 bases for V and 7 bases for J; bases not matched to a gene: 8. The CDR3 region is CASSLQTSGGGGELFF. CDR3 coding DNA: TGCGCCAGCAGCCTTCAGACTAGCGGGGGCGGCGGGGAGCTGTTTTTT.

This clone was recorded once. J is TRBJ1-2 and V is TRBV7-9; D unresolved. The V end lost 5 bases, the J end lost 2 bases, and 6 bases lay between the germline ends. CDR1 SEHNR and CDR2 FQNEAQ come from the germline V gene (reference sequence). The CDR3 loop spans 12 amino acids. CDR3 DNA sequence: TGTGCCAGCAGCACCGGGAACTATGGCTACACCTTC. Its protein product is CASSTGNYGYTF.

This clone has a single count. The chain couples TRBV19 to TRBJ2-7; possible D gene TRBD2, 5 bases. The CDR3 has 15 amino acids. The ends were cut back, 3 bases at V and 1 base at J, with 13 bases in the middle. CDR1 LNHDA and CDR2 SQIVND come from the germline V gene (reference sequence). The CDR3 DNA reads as TGTGCCAGTAGTATTAATGACGGGGAGTCCTACGAGCAGTACTTC. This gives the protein CASSINDGESYEQYF.

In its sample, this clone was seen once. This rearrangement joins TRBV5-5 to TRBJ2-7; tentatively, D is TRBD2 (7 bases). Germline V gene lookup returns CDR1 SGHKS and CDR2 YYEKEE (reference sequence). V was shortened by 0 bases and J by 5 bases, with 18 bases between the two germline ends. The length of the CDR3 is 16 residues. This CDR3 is CASSLGAGRGKDEQYF. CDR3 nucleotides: TGTGCCAGCAGCTTGGGGGCTGGGAGGGGGAAAGACGAGCAGTACTTC.

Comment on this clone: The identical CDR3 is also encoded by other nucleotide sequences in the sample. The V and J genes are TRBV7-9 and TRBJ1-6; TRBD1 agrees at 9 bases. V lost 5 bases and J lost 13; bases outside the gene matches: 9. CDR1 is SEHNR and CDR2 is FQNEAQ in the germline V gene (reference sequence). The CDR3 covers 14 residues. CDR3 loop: CASSPRTGDSPLHF. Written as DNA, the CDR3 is TGTGCCAGCAGCCCTAGGACAGGGGACTCCCCCCTCCACTTT.

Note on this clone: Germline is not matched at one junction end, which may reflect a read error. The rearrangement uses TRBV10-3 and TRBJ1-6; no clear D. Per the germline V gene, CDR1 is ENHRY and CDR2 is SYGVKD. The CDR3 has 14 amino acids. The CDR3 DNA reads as TGTGCCATCAGAGACGGACGGGATAATTCCCCCCTCCACTTT. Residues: CAIRDGRDNSPLHF.

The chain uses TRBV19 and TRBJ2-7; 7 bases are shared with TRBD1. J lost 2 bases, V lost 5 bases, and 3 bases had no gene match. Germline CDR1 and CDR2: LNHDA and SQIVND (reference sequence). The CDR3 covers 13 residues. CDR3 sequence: CASSPGTAYEQYF. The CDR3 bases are TGTGCCAGTAGTCCCGGGACAGCCTACGAGCAGTACTTC.

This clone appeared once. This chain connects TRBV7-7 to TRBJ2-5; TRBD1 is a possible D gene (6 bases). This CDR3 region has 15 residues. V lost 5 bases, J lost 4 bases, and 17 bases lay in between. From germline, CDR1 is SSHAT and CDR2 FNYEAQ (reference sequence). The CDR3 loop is CASSRAGRGGETQYF. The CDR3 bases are TGTGCCAGCAGCCGAGCCGGCAGGGGTGGAGAGACCCAGTACTTC.

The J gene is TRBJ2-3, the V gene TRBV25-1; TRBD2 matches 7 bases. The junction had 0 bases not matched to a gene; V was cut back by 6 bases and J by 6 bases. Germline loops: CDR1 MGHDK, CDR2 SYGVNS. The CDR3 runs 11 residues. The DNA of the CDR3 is TGTGCCAGCAGGCGGGGGGATACGCAGTATTTT. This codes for CASRRGDTQYF. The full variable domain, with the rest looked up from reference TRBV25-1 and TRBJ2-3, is EADIYQTPRYLVIGTGKKITLECSQTMGHDKMYWYQQDPGMELHLIHYSYGVNSTEKGDLSSESTVSRIRTEHFPLTLESARPSHTSQYLCASRRGDTQYFGPGTRLTVL.

The CDR3 loop reads CASSKQGIEAFF. The CDR3 DNA reads as TGTGCCAGCAGCAAACAGGGGATTGAAGCTTTCTTT. This sequence joins TRBV7-9 and TRBJ1-1; 7 bases are shared with TRBD1. CDR1 is SEHNR and CDR2 is FQNEAQ in the germline V gene (reference sequence). J lost 7 bases, V lost 5 bases, and 4 bases had no gene match. The CDR3 consists of 12 residues.

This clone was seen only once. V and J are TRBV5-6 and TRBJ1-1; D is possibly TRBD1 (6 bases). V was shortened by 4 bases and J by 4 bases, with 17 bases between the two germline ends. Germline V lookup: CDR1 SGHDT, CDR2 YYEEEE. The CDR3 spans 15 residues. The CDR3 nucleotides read TGTGCCAGCAGCCCCAACCTACAGGGCTTCACTGAAGCTTTCTTT. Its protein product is CASSPNLQGFTEAFF.

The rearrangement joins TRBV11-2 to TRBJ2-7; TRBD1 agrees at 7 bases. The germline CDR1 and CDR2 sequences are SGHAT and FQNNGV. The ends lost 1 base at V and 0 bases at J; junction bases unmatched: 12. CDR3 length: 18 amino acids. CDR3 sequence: CASSLGDRFTGDSYEQYF. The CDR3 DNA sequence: TGTGCCAGCAGCTTAGGTGATAGGTTCACAGGGGACTCCTACGAGCAGTACTTC.

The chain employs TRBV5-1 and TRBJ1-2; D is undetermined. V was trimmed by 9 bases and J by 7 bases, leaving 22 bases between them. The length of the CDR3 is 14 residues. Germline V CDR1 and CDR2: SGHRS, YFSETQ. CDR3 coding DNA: TGCGCCACCGGCCGGGGAAGGCGCCTCTCTGGCTACACCTTC. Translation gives CATGRGRRLSGYTF.

CDR3 sequence reads: CASRHPGTGVKYGYTF. In DNA form, the CDR3 reads TGTGCCAGCAGGCACCCCGGGACAGGGGTAAAATATGGCTACACCTTC. The rearrangement uses TRBV11-2 and TRBJ1-2, with 10 bases fitting TRBD1. The V gene's germline CDR1 is SGHAT and CDR2 FQNNGV. The CDR3 runs to 16 residues. V dropped 6 bases and J dropped 5; count of bases not matched to a gene: 12.

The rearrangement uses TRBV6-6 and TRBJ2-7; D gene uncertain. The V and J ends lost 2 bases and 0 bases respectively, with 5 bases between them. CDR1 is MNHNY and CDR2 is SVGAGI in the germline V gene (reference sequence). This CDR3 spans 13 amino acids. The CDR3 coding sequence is TGTGCCAGCAGTTACCTCTACTCCTACGAGCAGTACTTC. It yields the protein CASSYLYSYEQYF.

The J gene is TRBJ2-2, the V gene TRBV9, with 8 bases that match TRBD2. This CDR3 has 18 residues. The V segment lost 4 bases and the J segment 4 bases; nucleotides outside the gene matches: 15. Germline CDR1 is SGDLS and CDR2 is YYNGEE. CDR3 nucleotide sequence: TGTGCCAGCAGCTCCTCCAAATTCGGGGGGGGCGGCACCGGGGAGCTGTTTTTT. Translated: CASSSSKFGGGGTGELFF.

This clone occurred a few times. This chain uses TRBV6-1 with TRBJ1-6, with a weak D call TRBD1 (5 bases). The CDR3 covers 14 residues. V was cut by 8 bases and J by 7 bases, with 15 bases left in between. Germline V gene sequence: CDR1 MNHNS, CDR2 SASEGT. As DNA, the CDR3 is TGTGCCAGCTCCAGACAGCAGGAGAATTCACCCCTCCACTTT. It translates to CASSRQQENSPLHF.

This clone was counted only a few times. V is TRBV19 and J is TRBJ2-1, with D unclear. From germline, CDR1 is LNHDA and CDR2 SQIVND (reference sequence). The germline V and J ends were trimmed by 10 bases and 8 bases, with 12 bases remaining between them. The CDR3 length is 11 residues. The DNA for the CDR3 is TGTGCCAACTTAGATCTCGATGAGCAGTTCTTC. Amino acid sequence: CANLDLDEQFF.

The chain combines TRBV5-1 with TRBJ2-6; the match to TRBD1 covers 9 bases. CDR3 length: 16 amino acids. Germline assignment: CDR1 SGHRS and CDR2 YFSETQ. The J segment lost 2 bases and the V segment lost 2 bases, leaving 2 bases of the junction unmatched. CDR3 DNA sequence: TGCGCCAGCAGCTTAGACAGGGGGACTGGGGCCAACGTCCTGACTTTC. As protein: CASSLDRGTGANVLTF.

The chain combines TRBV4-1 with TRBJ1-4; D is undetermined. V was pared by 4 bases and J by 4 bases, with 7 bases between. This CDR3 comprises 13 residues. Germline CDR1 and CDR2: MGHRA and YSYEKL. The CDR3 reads CASSLWLNEKLFF. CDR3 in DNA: TGCGCCAGCAGCCTTTGGCTTAATGAAAAACTGTTTTTT.

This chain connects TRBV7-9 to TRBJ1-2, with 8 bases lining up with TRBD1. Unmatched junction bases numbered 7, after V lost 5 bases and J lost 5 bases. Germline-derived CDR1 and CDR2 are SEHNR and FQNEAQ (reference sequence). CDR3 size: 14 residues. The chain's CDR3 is CASSTTGDRYGYTF. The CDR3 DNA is TGTGCCAGCAGCACGACAGGGGACCGGTATGGCTACACCTTC.

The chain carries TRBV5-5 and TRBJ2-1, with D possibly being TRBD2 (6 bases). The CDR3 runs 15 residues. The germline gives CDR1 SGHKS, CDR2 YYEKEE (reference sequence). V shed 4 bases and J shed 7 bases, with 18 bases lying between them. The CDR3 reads CASSRGLSGRNEQFF. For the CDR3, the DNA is TGTGCCAGCAGCCGAGGACTATCAGGTCGAAATGAGCAGTTCTTC. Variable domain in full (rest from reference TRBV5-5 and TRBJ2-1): DAGVTQSPTHLIKTRGQQVTLRCSPISGHKSVSWYQQVLGQGPQFIFQYYEKEERGRGNFPDRFSARQFPNYSSELNVNALLLGDSALYLCASSRGLSGRNEQFFGPGTRLTVL.

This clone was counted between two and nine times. The CDR3 DNA sequence: TGTGCCAGCAGCTTAGCGTCTAGCGGGCCCTCCTACAATGAGCAGTTCTTC. It specifies CASSLASSGPSYNEQFF. J is TRBJ2-1 and V is TRBV7-8; 8 bases map to TRBD2. This CDR3 spans 17 amino acids. Germline V lookup: CDR1 SGHVS, CDR2 FQNEAQ. V was pared by 0 bases and J by 0 bases, with 4 bases of the junction left unmatched.

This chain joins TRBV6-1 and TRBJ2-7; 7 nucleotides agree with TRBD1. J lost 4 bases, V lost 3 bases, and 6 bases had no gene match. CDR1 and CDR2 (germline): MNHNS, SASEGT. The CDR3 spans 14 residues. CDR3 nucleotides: TGTGCCAGCAGTGACAGGGGGTGGATGTACGAGCAGTACTTC. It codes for CASSDRGWMYEQYF.

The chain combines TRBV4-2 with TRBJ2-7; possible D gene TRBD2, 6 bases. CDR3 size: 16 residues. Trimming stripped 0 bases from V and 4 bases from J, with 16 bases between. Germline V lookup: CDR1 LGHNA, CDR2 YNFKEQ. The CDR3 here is CASSQDFGQGGYEQYF. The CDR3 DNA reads TGTGCCAGCAGCCAAGATTTCGGGCAGGGAGGTTACGAGCAGTACTTC.

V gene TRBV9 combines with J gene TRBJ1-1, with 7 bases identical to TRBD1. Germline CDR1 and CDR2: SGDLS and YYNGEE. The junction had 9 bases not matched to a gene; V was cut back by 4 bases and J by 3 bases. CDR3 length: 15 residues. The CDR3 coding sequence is TGTGCCAGCAGCCCACACAGGGGCGCATACACTGAAGCTTTCTTT. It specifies CASSPHRGAYTEAFF. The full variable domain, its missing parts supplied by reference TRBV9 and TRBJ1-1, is DSGVTQTPKHLITATGQRVTLRCSPRSGDLSVYWYQQSLDQGLQFLIQYYNGEERAKGNILERFSAQQFPDLHSELNLSSLELGDSALYFCASSPHRGAYTEAFFGQGTRLTVV.

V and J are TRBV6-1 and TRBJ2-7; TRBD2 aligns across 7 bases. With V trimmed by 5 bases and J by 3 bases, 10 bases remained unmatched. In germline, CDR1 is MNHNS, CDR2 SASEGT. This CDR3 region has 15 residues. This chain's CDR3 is CASSSSLGGGYEQYF. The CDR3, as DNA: TGTGCCAGCAGTTCTTCCCTGGGGGGGGGCTACGAGCAGTACTTC.

The CDR3 sequence is CASSQLETGGGEQYF. As DNA, the CDR3 is TGTGCCAGCAGCCAACTTGAAACAGGGGGAGGCGAGCAGTACTTC. The V call is TRBV14, the J call TRBJ2-7, with TRBD1 identical over 8 bases. Germline values: CDR1 SGHDN, CDR2 FVKESK. This CDR3 has 15 amino acids. The V and J ends lost 2 bases and 6 bases, in that order; junction bases with no gene match: 9.